These T cell receptor beta chains were read from a single sample in a study of T cell responses to AZD1222 COVID-19 vaccine. TCRdb keeps only in-frame clones here, not all; method: immunoSEQ multiplex PCR. The sample gives around 140,000 clones, roughly 90% of which show up once; less than 3.5% is in the top ten. The sequencing here drew on peripheral blood, taken 28 days after the second AZD1222 dose. The receptor set was obtained from an adult who received the AZD1222 COVID-19 vaccine. The conserved cysteine and the conserved F or W are not part of the CDR3 here.

TRBV6-5 | ASSFPSGTNTGELF
TRBV30 | AWSSSSANYGYT
TRBV3-1/TRBV3-2 | ASSQDEPFDRGHSYEQY
TRBV7-9 | ASSRGLAGGDLITDTQY
TRBV6-2/TRBV6-3 | ASSYSGVREGTDTQY
TRBV5-1 | ASSLRAPPEGEQY
TRBV7-9 | ASSPLGQGANEQF
TRBV6-2/TRBV6-3 | ASSYSRSLGNTEAF
TRBV28 | ASSFRTSAYNEQF
TRBV28 | ASSPKPSGNTIY
TRBV9 | ASSVGVGGPQETQY
TRBV20-1 | SASERDPEAF
TRBV7-8 | ASSFGQGKPQH
TRBV30 | ACQTSGDTDTQY
TRBV6-5 | ASSYSGTSGEQF
TRBV7-2 | ASSSSGRASYNEQF
TRBV6-5 | ASSYSSQGLYEQY
TRBV28 | ASSLESSYNSPLH
TRBV28 | ASRPQPGFGNQPQH
TRBV19 | ASSSGQAHSGANVLT
TRBV5-1 | ASSLGLGEYGYT
TRBV5-1 | ASSPAGPFTDTQY
TRBV5-4 | ASSLGTAGNTIY
TRBV2 | ASSEGWTPSYT
TRBV12-3/TRBV12-4 | ASSSDREGGAF
TRBV19 | ASTSGTSGHNEQF
TRBV6-5 | ASSFSTSGTKNIQY
TRBV4-3 | ASSQDPRGDTGELF
TRBV29-1 | SVVGLAGSYEQY
TRBV7-2 | ASSLYRTPGQPQH
TRBV28 | ASTDGPGRTEAF
TRBV7-3 | ASSARTGGTGELF
TRBV12-3/TRBV12-4 | ASSLGRGTEAF
TRBV19 | ASSILANSEQY
TRBV29-1 | SVQDPPEPQH
TRBV5-4 | ASSSDYYNEQF
TRBV7-6 | ASSLTSEASYEQY
TRBV5-5 | ASSLTRNTEAF
TRBV9 | ASSVGQGPIYGYT
TRBV11-3 | ASSRTGADLGEQF
TRBV25-1 | ASSWSRETGELF
TRBV12-3/TRBV12-4 | ASSLPSEGQF
TRBV5-4 | ASSKDTTNTEAF